A selection of T cell receptor beta chains follows, all from one sample in a study of regulatory T cells in long-lasting Graves disease. TCRdb analysed the multiplex PCR reads with MiXCR anew, one entry per CDR3 protein. The table lists about 450,000 distinct CDR3 sequences, around a quarter of them singletons. The specimen comprised peripheral blood mononuclear cells (PBMCs), sampled when the disease was refractory, from a patient treated with antithyroid drugs. These receptors were obtained from a female donor with Graves disease. Each CDR3 is given with its conserved first and last residue. Fields, in order: V gene, J gene, clone size, D gene, CDR3 DNA, CDR3 protein. D genes are given only for firm matches. For some rows the clone size is stated as once, few or many, or as a class when expanded; others skip it.

v_call: TRBV20-1; j_call: TRBJ2-4; clone_size: -; d_call: -; cdr3_nt: TGCAGTGCTAGTGAAGTAAGGAGTCAGCGGGTCAACAAAAACATTCAGTACTTC; cdr3_aa: CSASEVRSQRVNKNIQYF
v_call: TRBV24-1; j_call: TRBJ1-2; clone_size: -; d_call: -; cdr3_nt: TGTGCCACCAGTGATTTTGGACACTCCTATGGCTACACCTTC; cdr3_aa: CATSDFGHSYGYTF
v_call: TRBV6-4; j_call: TRBJ2-7; clone_size: -; d_call: TRBD1; cdr3_nt: TGTGCCAGCAGTTACTCGCGACAGGGGACTTACTACGAGCAGTACTTC; cdr3_aa: CASSYSRQGTYYEQYF
v_call: TRBV28; j_call: TRBJ2-7; clone_size: -; d_call: TRBD1; cdr3_nt: TGTGCCAGCAGCCGGGACAGGGATCGGGTCTGCGAGCAGTACTTC; cdr3_aa: CASSRDRDRVCEQYF
v_call: TRBV6-8; j_call: TRBJ2-1; clone_size: -; d_call: TRBD2; cdr3_nt: TGTGCCAGCAGTCGCACCGGACTAGCGTCCGATGAGCAGTTCTTC; cdr3_aa: CASSRTGLASDEQFF
v_call: TRBV12-3/TRBV12-4; j_call: TRBJ1-2; clone_size: many; d_call: -; cdr3_nt: TGTGCCAGCAGTTTGGGCGCGGATGGCTACACCTTC; cdr3_aa: CASSLGADGYTF
v_call: TRBV20-1; j_call: TRBJ1-6; clone_size: once; d_call: TRBD1; cdr3_nt: TGCAGTGCTAAAAACCGGGACAGGGTTTTGAGTTCACCCCTCCACTTT; cdr3_aa: CSAKNRDRVLSSPLHF
v_call: TRBV6-1; j_call: TRBJ1-1; clone_size: -; d_call: TRBD1; cdr3_nt: TGTGCCAGCAGTGCCAGGGGGTCCTTTGAGGCTTTCTTT; cdr3_aa: CASSARGSFEAFF
v_call: TRBV7-2; j_call: TRBJ2-7; clone_size: many; d_call: -; cdr3_nt: TGTGCCAGCAGCATAGACCCGGGAACAGCCTACGAGCAGTACTTC; cdr3_aa: CASSIDPGTAYEQYF
v_call: TRBV2; j_call: TRBJ2-3; clone_size: few; d_call: TRBD2; cdr3_nt: TGTGCCAGCGTACCGGGAGGGACAGATACGCAGTATTTT; cdr3_aa: CASVPGGTDTQYF
v_call: TRBV12-3/TRBV12-4; j_call: TRBJ1-5; clone_size: many; d_call: -; cdr3_nt: TGTGCCAGCAGTTTTGTGAATCAGCCCCAGCATTTT; cdr3_aa: CASSFVNQPQHF
v_call: TRBV29-1; j_call: TRBJ2-7; clone_size: few; d_call: -; cdr3_nt: TGCAGCGTTGGGGGGGTCACCGCCTTCGAGCAGTACTTC; cdr3_aa: CSVGGVTAFEQYF
v_call: TRBV7-6; j_call: TRBJ2-5; clone_size: few; d_call: -; cdr3_nt: TGTGCCAGCAGCCGTGGCGGGGTCCAAGAGACCCAGTACTTC; cdr3_aa: CASSRGGVQETQYF
v_call: TRBV28; j_call: TRBJ2-5; clone_size: many; d_call: -; cdr3_nt: TGTGCCAGCTTGCGGCAAGAGACCCAGTACTTC; cdr3_aa: CASLRQETQYF
v_call: TRBV6-2/TRBV6-3; j_call: TRBJ2-2; clone_size: -; d_call: TRBD2; cdr3_nt: TGTGCCAGCAGTTACCCGGGGACTACAAACACCGGGGAGCTGTTTTTT; cdr3_aa: CASSYPGTTNTGELFF
v_call: TRBV11-1; j_call: TRBJ2-7; clone_size: many; d_call: TRBD2; cdr3_nt: TGTGCCAGCAGCTTAGGCCTAGCGGGAGACTCCGAGCAGTACTTC; cdr3_aa: CASSLGLAGDSEQYF
v_call: TRBV20-1; j_call: TRBJ2-7; clone_size: few; d_call: -; cdr3_nt: TGCAGTGGAGTCTTCCCCCGGGTGCGTGAGCAGTACTTC; cdr3_aa: CSGVFPRVREQYF
v_call: TRBV30; j_call: TRBJ1-5; clone_size: -; d_call: -; cdr3_nt: TGTGCCTGGAGTACTCAACAACGGCAGCCCCAGCATTTT; cdr3_aa: CAWSTQQRQPQHF
v_call: TRBV6-2/TRBV6-3; j_call: TRBJ1-1; clone_size: -; d_call: -; cdr3_nt: TGTGCCAGCAGTCCCCCCGCGGGGCCGGCGGCTGAAGCTTTCTTT; cdr3_aa: CASSPPAGPAAEAFF
v_call: TRBV10-3; j_call: TRBJ1-1; clone_size: few; d_call: -; cdr3_nt: TGTGCCATCATTTACGCTGAACTGGATATGAACACTGAAGCTTTCTTT; cdr3_aa: CAIIYAELDMNTEAFF
v_call: TRBV28; j_call: TRBJ2-7; clone_size: many; d_call: TRBD2; cdr3_nt: TGTGCCAGCAGGGACCTAGCGGGAGCCGAATACGAGCAGTACTTC; cdr3_aa: CASRDLAGAEYEQYF
v_call: TRBV30; j_call: TRBJ1-2; clone_size: many; d_call: -; cdr3_nt: TGTGCCTGGAGTGATGCGACCTATGGCTACACCTTC; cdr3_aa: CAWSDATYGYTF
v_call: TRBV5-1; j_call: TRBJ2-2; clone_size: -; d_call: -; cdr3_nt: TGCGCCAGCAGCGGACGGGACACAAACACCGGGGAGCTGTCTTTT; cdr3_aa: CASSGRDTNTGELSF
v_call: TRBV12-3/TRBV12-4; j_call: TRBJ1-1; clone_size: many; d_call: -; cdr3_nt: TGTGCCAGCAGTTTACCAGGGGCAGGAAACACTGAAGCTTTCTTT; cdr3_aa: CASSLPGAGNTEAFF
v_call: TRBV7-9; j_call: TRBJ1-4; clone_size: many; d_call: -; cdr3_nt: TGTGCCAGCAGCTTATTTAATGAAAAACTGTTTTTT; cdr3_aa: CASSLFNEKLFF
v_call: TRBV27; j_call: TRBJ2-5; clone_size: many; d_call: -; cdr3_nt: TGTGCCAGCAGCTTGACCGGGGGAAGTGAGACCCAGTACTTC; cdr3_aa: CASSLTGGSETQYF
v_call: TRBV20-1; j_call: TRBJ2-7; clone_size: -; d_call: -; cdr3_nt: TGCAGTGCTAGAGATCTTTGGTGGGCTAGCGCCTGCTCCTACGAGCAGTACTTC; cdr3_aa: CSARDLWWASACSYEQYF
v_call: TRBV28; j_call: TRBJ2-4; clone_size: many; d_call: -; cdr3_nt: TGTGCCAGCAGCCATAGCGACATTCAGTACTTC; cdr3_aa: CASSHSDIQYF
v_call: TRBV27; j_call: TRBJ2-1; clone_size: few; d_call: TRBD2; cdr3_nt: TGTGCCAGCAGTTTATCGTTGCCTAGCGGAAGCTCCTACAATGAGCAGTTCTTC; cdr3_aa: CASSLSLPSGSSYNEQFF
v_call: TRBV27; j_call: TRBJ2-7; clone_size: few; d_call: TRBD1; cdr3_nt: TGTGCCAGCAGGCCGGGACAGGGTTTCTACGAGCAGTACTTC; cdr3_aa: CASRPGQGFYEQYF
v_call: TRBV20-1; j_call: TRBJ2-6; clone_size: few; d_call: TRBD1; cdr3_nt: TGCAGTGCTAGAGAAACAGGGGCCGGGGCCAACGTCCTGACTTTC; cdr3_aa: CSARETGAGANVLTF
v_call: TRBV27; j_call: TRBJ1-5; clone_size: many; d_call: -; cdr3_nt: TGTGCCAGCAGTTTGAGTGGGTCTTGGCTGTTGTGTCAGCCCCAGCATTTT; cdr3_aa: CASSLSGSWLLCQPQHF
v_call: TRBV7-2; j_call: TRBJ2-7; clone_size: many; d_call: -; cdr3_nt: TGTGCCAGCAGCTTTAGCGCCTCCTACGAGCAGTACTTC; cdr3_aa: CASSFSASYEQYF
v_call: TRBV28; j_call: TRBJ1-2; clone_size: many; d_call: TRBD1; cdr3_nt: TGTGCCAGCAACCACCGGGACAGTGAGGGCTACACCTTC; cdr3_aa: CASNHRDSEGYTF
v_call: TRBV7-2; j_call: TRBJ2-7; clone_size: -; d_call: TRBD1; cdr3_nt: TGTGCCAGCAGCCCCCCCGGGACAGGGGTATCCTACGAGCAGTACTTC; cdr3_aa: CASSPPGTGVSYEQYF
v_call: TRBV6-2/TRBV6-3; j_call: TRBJ1-2; clone_size: -; d_call: TRBD1; cdr3_nt: TGTGCCAGCAGTTACTCGACGGGACAGGGGGCATCGGGGGGCTACACCTTC; cdr3_aa: CASSYSTGQGASGGYTF
v_call: TRBV11-2; j_call: TRBJ2-7; clone_size: few; d_call: TRBD2; cdr3_nt: TGTGCCAGCAGCTTAGCGCCCCCGGGACTAGCGGGAGTTCTCCACGAGCAGTACTTC; cdr3_aa: CASSLAPPGLAGVLHEQYF
v_call: TRBV2; j_call: TRBJ2-1; clone_size: many; d_call: TRBD2; cdr3_nt: TGTGCCAAAGAAGCGGGAGGTACCTACAATGAGCAGTTCTTC; cdr3_aa: CAKEAGGTYNEQFF
v_call: TRBV15; j_call: TRBJ1-1; clone_size: many; d_call: -; cdr3_nt: TGTGCCACCAGCAGAGGGGGGACCAAGTCTGAAGCTTTCTTT; cdr3_aa: CATSRGGTKSEAFF
v_call: TRBV3-1; j_call: TRBJ2-5; clone_size: -; d_call: TRBD1; cdr3_nt: TGTGCCAGCGGCAGGGGGATGTCGGAGACCCAGTACTTC; cdr3_aa: CASGRGMSETQYF
v_call: TRBV9; j_call: TRBJ2-7; clone_size: -; d_call: TRBD2; cdr3_nt: TGTGCCAGCAGCACGGGGACTAGCGGGAGCTCCTACGAGCAGTACTTC; cdr3_aa: CASSTGTSGSSYEQYF
v_call: TRBV18; j_call: TRBJ1-1; clone_size: -; d_call: -; cdr3_nt: TGTGCCAGCTCACCTCCCACCCCGATGGACACTGAAGCTTTCTTT; cdr3_aa: CASSPPTPMDTEAFF
v_call: TRBV18; j_call: TRBJ2-5; clone_size: few; d_call: -; cdr3_nt: TGTGCCAGCTCACCCGGACAGTATGGGACGGAGACCCAGTACTTC; cdr3_aa: CASSPGQYGTETQYF
v_call: TRBV29-1; j_call: TRBJ2-7; clone_size: few; d_call: -; cdr3_nt: TGCAGCGTTGAAGGTCGGCTGGGCGGGTCTGACTACGAGCAGTACTTC; cdr3_aa: CSVEGRLGGSDYEQYF
v_call: TRBV14; j_call: TRBJ1-6; clone_size: -; d_call: -; cdr3_nt: TGTGCCAGCAGCCAAGGACAGGATGACCGTTCACCCCTCCACTTT; cdr3_aa: CASSQGQDDRSPLHF
v_call: TRBV29-1; j_call: TRBJ2-5; clone_size: few; d_call: -; cdr3_nt: TGCAGCACCCTGACGGACCAAGAGACCCAGTACTTC; cdr3_aa: CSTLTDQETQYF
v_call: TRBV30; j_call: TRBJ1-5; clone_size: -; d_call: TRBD1; cdr3_nt: TGTGCCTGGGCCGGGACAGGGGCCGGGAGCAATCAGCCCCAGCATTTT; cdr3_aa: CAWAGTGAGSNQPQHF
v_call: TRBV12-3/TRBV12-4; j_call: TRBJ1-2; clone_size: -; d_call: -; cdr3_nt: TGTGCCAGCAGTACGCTTAACTATGGCTACACCTTC; cdr3_aa: CASSTLNYGYTF
v_call: TRBV28; j_call: TRBJ2-7; clone_size: many; d_call: -; cdr3_nt: TGTGCCAGCAGTTTGGCGGGGTACTCCTACGAGCAGTACTTC; cdr3_aa: CASSLAGYSYEQYF
v_call: TRBV2; j_call: TRBJ2-5; clone_size: few; d_call: -; cdr3_nt: TGTGCCAGCAGGAACAGGGAAGAGACCCAGTACTTC; cdr3_aa: CASRNREETQYF
v_call: TRBV30; j_call: TRBJ1-4; clone_size: few; d_call: TRBD1; cdr3_nt: TGTGCCTGGAGCCTCGGACAGGTAGAGGTGTTTTTT; cdr3_aa: CAWSLGQVEVFF
v_call: TRBV29-1; j_call: TRBJ2-1; clone_size: few; d_call: TRBD2; cdr3_nt: TGCAGCGTTGAGCTAGCGGGTATCGCCAATGAGCAGTTCTTC; cdr3_aa: CSVELAGIANEQFF